Following are 6 T cell receptor beta chains from one sample sequenced in a study of shared clonotypes between healthy human individuals. Sequenced by immunoSEQ multiplex PCR; TCRdb stores in-frame clones only, minus some. The sample has about 680,000 clones; around 73% are singletons. Sequenced: memory CD4+ T cells sorted from blood. The subset here: CD45RA-negative fraction. The receptors stem from a woman in her 30s in good health.

This clone has just a few counts. The V gene is TRBV7-7, the J gene TRBJ2-2, with D hard to call. The length of the CDR3 is 14 residues. The germline V gene encodes CDR1 SSHAT and CDR2 FNYEAQ (reference sequence). V was shortened by 3 bases and J by 0 bases, with 5 bases between the two germline ends. CDR3 in amino acids: CASSLSPNTGELFF. CDR3 nucleotides: TGTGCCAGCAGCTTGTCTCCGAACACCGGGGAGCTGTTTTTT.

The J gene is TRBJ1-4, the V gene TRBV6-5; 8 bases map to TRBD1. This CDR3 is built from 15 residues. Germline V gives CDR1 MNHEY, CDR2 SVGAGI. V shed 6 bases, J shed 10 bases, and the junction held 13 bases outside the gene matches. CDR3 sequence reads: CASSQGSGTGRKLFF. CDR3 bases: TGTGCCAGCAGCCAAGGTTCCGGGACAGGACGAAAACTGTTTTTT.

The V gene is TRBV2, the J gene TRBJ2-5; D is unclear. With 4 bases removed from V and 5 bases from J, the gap between germline ends came to 11 bases. Germline CDR1 reads SNHLY; CDR2 reads FYNNEI. The CDR3 is 13 amino acids. The CDR3 here is CASSGTNRETQYF. DNA for the CDR3: TGTGCCAGCAGTGGGACGAACCGGGAGACCCAGTACTTC. Full variable domain (outside the CDR3, taken from reference TRBV2 and TRBJ2-5): EPEVTQTPSHQVTQMGQEVILRCVPISNHLYFYWYRQILGQKVEFLVSFYNNEISEKSEIFDDQFSVERPDGSNFTLKIRSTKLEDSAMYFCASSGTNRETQYFGPGTRLLVL.

This clone was detected only once. Different DNA sequences within this sample yield the same CDR3. The gene calls are TRBV6-6 and TRBJ1-1; no clear D gene. The CDR3 runs 13 residues. Germline assignment: CDR1 MNHNY and CDR2 SVGAGI (reference sequence). The ends were cut back, 0 bases at V and 1 base at J, with 3 bases in the middle. The CDR3 loop reads CASSYSRNTEAFF. In DNA form, the CDR3 reads TGTGCCAGCAGTTACTCTAGGAACACTGAAGCTTTCTTT.

The chain couples TRBV18 to TRBJ2-7; D unclear. With 4 bases removed from V and 2 bases from J, the gap between germline ends came to 12 bases. CDR3 length equals 14 residues. Germline V gene lookup returns CDR1 KGHSH and CDR2 LQKENI. The CDR3 here is CASSRNSDTYEQYF. The CDR3, as DNA: TGTGCCAGCTCACGAAACAGTGACACCTACGAGCAGTACTTC.

The gene calls are TRBV11-2 and TRBJ2-7; 8 bases fit TRBD1. V shed 5 bases, J shed 6 bases, and the junction held 9 bases outside the gene matches. From germline, CDR1 is SGHAT and CDR2 FQNNGV. This CDR3 is built from 14 residues. The CDR3 spells CASSRWTGTGEQYF. As DNA, the CDR3 is TGTGCCAGCAGCCGGTGGACAGGGACCGGCGAGCAGTACTTC.